The sequence of this TCR beta chain was determined in a study of blood T cells in healthy people across ages. Study observations and caveats: Older individuals had lower TCR beta diversity per million T cells (the decline was roughly linear). Long-lived donors exceeded aged donors in naive CD4+ cells and diversity. With naive T cell percentage, TCR beta diversity showed a strong correlation.

For the second PCR, which ran for about 7 to 12 cycles, a sample-barcoded 5' primer and a J-beta primer mix were used. TCRdb re-derived calls from the 5' RACE reads in MiXCR, one entry per CDR3 protein. Of 1,500,000 or so distinct CDR3 sequences in the sample, 40% to 45% were seen once. Every sample yielded at least 6 million isolated PBMCs. Remarks on this clonotype: Its specificity is not known.

The V gene lost 0 bases and the J gene lost 4 bases, with 10 bases spanning the gap. The CDR3 length is 14 residues. Germline V gives CDR1 SGDLS, CDR2 YYNGEE. This TCR was recovered from a woman aged 18-29 years in good health. The chain has TRBV9 and TRBJ2-5, with a possible D match to TRBD1 (6 bases). The sequenced sample was blood. CDR3 residues: CASSVGSGVETQYF. CDR3 bases: TGTGCCAGCAGCGTAGGGTCAGGGGTAGAGACCCAGTACTTC.